These 32 T cell receptor beta chains came from one sample sequenced in a study of blood T cell repertoires in COVID-19. Produced via immunoSEQ multiplex PCR; TCRdb's table is partial and in-frame only. The data contain about 87,000 clones, over 75% of them singletons. Specimen: peripheral blood. Receptors originate from a woman of 80 years or more with COVID-19, enrolled during active disease.

The rearrangement links TRBV28 to TRBJ1-6; D not certain. The V end lost 11 bases, the J end lost 2 bases, and 7 bases lay between the germline ends. CDR1 is MDHEN and CDR2 is SYDVKM in the germline V gene. CDR3 size: 12 residues. The CDR3 loop is CAGGTYNSPLHF. CDR3 sequence (DNA): TGTGCCGGCGGTACCTATAATTCACCCCTCCACTTT.

The V and J genes are TRBV19 and TRBJ1-1; 11 bases are shared with TRBD1. V was pared by 9 bases and J by 5 bases, with 11 bases of the junction left unmatched. Germline CDR1 is LNHDA and CDR2 is SQIVND (reference sequence). This CDR3 has 15 residues. CDR3 sequence: CASRDRGASGTEAFF. The CDR3 region has the DNA TGTGCCAGCCGGGACAGGGGGGCGTCCGGGACTGAAGCTTTCTTT.

This sequence joins TRBV19 and TRBJ2-7; D perhaps matches TRBD2 (7 bases). The CDR3 covers 16 residues. Between the trimmed V and J ends, which lost 6 bases and 0 bases, there was a span of 18 bases. The germline V gene has CDR1 LNHDA and CDR2 SQIVND (reference sequence). CDR3 protein: CASSAPTGGASYEQYF. Written as DNA, the CDR3 is TGTGCCAGTAGCGCTCCTACGGGGGGCGCCTCCTACGAGCAGTACTTC.

J is TRBJ2-5 and V is TRBV7-6; D perhaps matches TRBD2 (7 bases). V lost 5 bases to trimming and J lost 5 bases, with 24 bases between them. The CDR3 is 17 residues long. CDR1 is SGHVS and CDR2 is FNYEAQ in the germline V gene. CDR3 DNA sequence: TGTGCCAGCAGCCCGGACGCTCGCGGGGGCCCCCAGGAGACCCAGTACTTC. Amino acids: CASSPDARGGPQETQYF. The full variable domain, in which reference TRBV7-6 and TRBJ2-5 provide the parts outside the CDR3, is GAGVSQSPRYKVTKRGQDVALRCDPISGHVSLYWYRQALGQGPEFLTYFNYEAQQDKSGLPNDRFSAERPEGSISTLTIQRTEQRDSAMYRCASSPDARGGPQETQYFGPGTRLLVL.

The chain has TRBV7-2 and TRBJ1-1, with 9 bases aligning to TRBD1. After removal of 4 bases from V and 5 bases from J, the junction contained 5 bases not matched to a gene. There are 14 residues in the CDR3. Germline loops: CDR1 SGHTA, CDR2 FQGNSA. CDR3 sequence (DNA): TGTGCCAGCAGCTCCAGACAGGGGGTGACTGAAGCTTTCTTT. Translation gives CASSSRQGVTEAFF.

CDR3 protein: CASSYGVIGSPLHF. CDR3 in DNA: TGTGCCAGCAGCTACGGGGTTATCGGCTCACCCCTCCACTTT. The chain has TRBV7-9 and TRBJ1-6, with D unclear. This CDR3 region has 14 residues. Between the trimmed V and J ends, which lost 4 bases and 10 bases, there was a span of 14 bases. Germline CDR1 SEHNR, CDR2 FQNEAQ (reference sequence).

The rearrangement joins TRBV12-3 or TRBV12-4 to TRBJ1-2; TRBD1 is a possible D gene (6 bases). Trimming pared 5 bases from V and 4 bases from J, leaving 11 bases between. This CDR3 region has 13 residues. The CDR3 sequence: CASSPRTAYGYTF. The CDR3 coding sequence is TGTGCCAGCAGTCCAAGGACAGCCTATGGCTACACCTTC.

The genes are TRBV19 and TRBJ2-3, with 10 nucleotides matching TRBD2. The CDR3 is 17 residues long. Germline lookup yields CDR1 LNHDA and CDR2 SQIVND (reference sequence). With 1 base clipped from V and 0 bases from J, the junction kept 4 bases outside the gene matches. CDR3 sequence reads: CASSIGTSGSSTDTQYF. The CDR3 DNA reads as TGTGCCAGTAGTATAGGGACTAGCGGTAGTAGCACAGATACGCAGTATTTT.

The V and J genes are TRBV5-1 and TRBJ2-5; D might be TRBD1 (6 bases). The germline V and J ends were trimmed by 0 bases and 1 base, with 10 bases remaining between them. The CDR3 runs 15 residues. Germline values: CDR1 SGHRS, CDR2 YFSETQ. The CDR3 spells CASSLALTGQETQYF. As DNA, the CDR3 is TGCGCCAGCAGCTTGGCCCTGACAGGCCAAGAGACCCAGTACTTC.

The V gene is TRBV27, the J gene TRBJ1-5; D is unresolved. Deletions cut 8 bases from V and 2 bases from J, with 19 bases between. The CDR3 contains 16 residues. Germline lookup yields CDR1 MNHEY and CDR2 SMNVEV (reference sequence). The CDR3: CASLPRRFSGNQPQHF. The CDR3 nucleotides are TGTGCCAGCCTACCTAGGAGGTTTAGCGGCAATCAGCCCCAGCATTTT.

This rearrangement joins TRBV18 to TRBJ2-7; tentatively, D is TRBD2 (5 bases). V was clipped by 3 bases and J by 2 bases, with 11 bases between them. The length of the CDR3 is 14 residues. Per germline, CDR1 KGHSH and CDR2 LQKENI. The DNA of the CDR3 is TGTGCCAGCTCACCGATCGTGGGAGCCTACGAGCAGTACTTC. Amino acid sequence: CASSPIVGAYEQYF.

The chain uses TRBV28 and TRBJ1-1, with a tentative D call TRBD1 (5 bases). Per germline, CDR1 MDHEN and CDR2 SYDVKM. The ends were cut back, 7 bases at V and 2 bases at J, with 11 bases in the middle. The CDR3 has 13 residues. The CDR3 loop is CASIDSLNTEAFF. The CDR3, as DNA: TGTGCCAGCATAGACAGCTTAAACACTGAAGCTTTCTTT. Supplemented by reference TRBV28 and TRBJ1-1, the full variable domain reads DVKVTQSSRYLVKRTGEKVFLECVQDMDHENMFWYRQDPGLGLRLIYFSYDVKMKEKGDIPEGYSVSREKKERFSLILESASTNQTSMYLCASIDSLNTEAFFGQGTRLTVV.

This rearrangement joins TRBV19 to TRBJ2-7; 8 nucleotides align to TRBD1. Germline-derived CDR1 and CDR2 are LNHDA and SQIVND (reference sequence). This CDR3 has 13 amino acids. The ends lost 6 bases at V and 6 bases at J; junction bases unmatched: 7. The CDR3 sequence is CASRKTGASEQYF. CDR3 sequence (DNA): TGTGCCAGTAGAAAGACAGGGGCGAGCGAGCAGTACTTC.

The V call is TRBV28, the J call TRBJ1-1; D uncertain. The length of the CDR3 is 11 residues. The ends were cut back, 6 bases at V and 4 bases at J, with 6 bases in the middle. Germline CDR1 and CDR2: MDHEN and SYDVKM. In nucleotides, the CDR3 is TGTGCCAGCAGACCTATCACTGAAGCTTTCTTT. Encoded protein: CASRPITEAFF.

The chain has TRBV7-3 and TRBJ2-5; D remains unclear. In germline, CDR1 is SGHTA, CDR2 FQGTGA. The CDR3 loop spans 13 amino acids. Trimming left V 2 bases short and J 3 bases short, with 7 bases between. The CDR3 sequence is CASSLAREETQYF. CDR3 coding DNA: TGTGCCAGCAGCTTAGCTCGGGAAGAGACCCAGTACTTC.

This chain links TRBV13 with TRBJ1-3, with D possibly being TRBD1 (6 bases). This CDR3 is 15 amino acids long. The V end lost 4 bases, the J end lost 4 bases, and 14 bases lay between the germline ends. Germline lookup yields CDR1 PRHDT and CDR2 FYEKMQ (reference sequence). The CDR3: CASSSQGLRGNTIYF. The CDR3 region has the DNA TGTGCCAGCAGCTCACAGGGTCTTAGGGGAAACACCATATATTTT. Drawing the rest from reference TRBV13 and TRBJ1-3, the complete variable domain is AAGVIQSPRHLIKEKRETATLKCYPIPRHDTVYWYQQGPGQDPQFLISFYEKMQSDKGSIPDRFSAQQFSDYHSELNMSSLELGDSALYFCASSSQGLRGNTIYFGEGSWLTVV.

This clone was seen only once. The J gene is TRBJ1-6, the V gene TRBV28; weak D call: TRBD1 (5 bases). Germline CDR1 is MDHEN and CDR2 is SYDVKM. V was cut by 8 bases and J by 1 base, with 15 bases left in between. CDR3 size: 16 residues. The CDR3 here is CASAGPIRSYNSPLHF. The CDR3 bases are TGTGCCAGCGCGGGACCGATCAGGTCCTATAATTCACCCCTCCACTTT.

The chain links TRBV3-1 (or the pseudogene TRBV3-2) to TRBJ2-1; no reliable D call. This CDR3 has 13 amino acids. Germline V gene sequence: CDR1 LGHDT, CDR2 YNNKEL (reference sequence). Between the trimmed V and J ends, which lost 0 bases and 9 bases, there was a span of 9 bases. This chain's CDR3 is CASSQDVAGEQFF. As DNA, the CDR3 is TGTGCCAGCAGCCAAGATGTGGCTGGTGAGCAGTTCTTC.

This clone turned up a few times. Other DNA sequences in this specimen translate into the identical CDR3. V and J are TRBV2 and TRBJ1-5, with 7 bases identical to TRBD1. The CDR3 runs to 14 residues. The V and J ends lost 4 bases and 2 bases, in that order; junction bases with no gene match: 2. CDR1 SNHLY and CDR2 FYNNEI come from the germline V gene. For the CDR3, the DNA is TGTGCCAGCAGTGGAGGGGGCGGCAATCAGCCCCAGCATTTT. It is translated as CASSGGGGNQPQHF.

This clone was counted between two and nine times. This chain connects TRBV7-9 to TRBJ2-6; a possible D gene is TRBD2 (6 bases). CDR1 and CDR2 (germline): SEHNR, FQNEAQ (reference sequence). The CDR3 is made up of 17 amino acids. Trimming shortened V by 4 bases and J by 3 bases, and 16 bases separated the two germline ends. The DNA for the CDR3 is TGTGCCAGCAGCTACTCTCCTGCGGGACTTGGGGCCAACGTCCTGACTTTC. Translating it yields CASSYSPAGLGANVLTF. The whole variable domain, filled in from reference TRBV7-9 and TRBJ2-6, reads DTGVSQNPRHKITKRGQNVTFRCDPISEHNRLYWYRQTLGQGPEFLTYFQNEAQLEKSRLLSDRFSAERPKGSFSTLEIQRTEQGDSAMYLCASSYSPAGLGANVLTFGAGSRLTVL.

The V call is TRBV28, the J call TRBJ1-5; 10 nucleotides agree with TRBD1. The CDR3 sequence is 15 residues long. Germline trimming cut 7 bases from V and 6 bases from J; bases unmatched to any gene: 9. The germline gives CDR1 MDHEN, CDR2 SYDVKM. The CDR3 DNA sequence: TGTGCCAGCACCCTCAGGGGACAGGGGTTTCAGCCCCAGCATTTT. Protein: CASTLRGQGFQPQHF.

V and J are TRBV5-1 and TRBJ2-7, with 13 bases that match TRBD2. Germline trimming cut 6 bases from V and 7 bases from J; bases unmatched to any gene: 13. Germline CDR1 reads SGHRS; CDR2 reads YFSETQ. The CDR3 runs 16 residues. This chain's CDR3 is CASNSVGLAGAVEQYF. As DNA, the CDR3 is TGCGCCAGCAACAGTGTAGGACTAGCGGGAGCCGTGGAGCAGTACTTC.

The rearrangement joins TRBV6-9 to TRBJ1-1, with D possibly being TRBD1 (6 bases). The CDR3 is 13 amino acids. Trimming took 4 bases from V and 9 from J, leaving 15 bases between them. Germline loops: CDR1 MNHGY, CDR2 SVAAGI. CDR3 in DNA: TGTGCCAGCAGTTCAGCCGGGGACAAAAAAGCTTTCTTT. Translated, it gives CASSSAGDKKAFF.

This clone was recorded only once. V is TRBV21-1 and J is TRBJ1-2; the table assigns TRBD1, which was not confirmed against the DNA. TRBV21-1 is a recognized pseudogene. The CDR3 is 16 amino acids. The CDR3 protein is CASSKAPGPRGAGYTF. DNA for the CDR3: TGTGCCAGCAGCAAAGCGCCCGGCCCCAGGGGCGCCGGCTACACCTTC.

This clone was counted a few times. V usage is TRBV4-2 and J usage is TRBJ1-4; TRBD1 matches at 12 bases. Per germline, CDR1 LGHNA and CDR2 YNFKEQ. V shed 4 bases, J shed 3 bases, and the junction held 9 bases outside the gene matches. The CDR3 sequence is 18 residues long. CDR3 DNA: TGTGCCAGCAGCCTCGGGACAGGGGGCAGAGGAGCTAATGAAAAACTGTTTTTT. This gives the protein CASSLGTGGRGANEKLFF.

The J gene is TRBJ2-1, the V gene TRBV5-1, with a possible D match to TRBD1 (5 bases). V lost 3 bases, J lost 6 bases, and 7 bases lay in between. Germline values: CDR1 SGHRS, CDR2 YFSETQ. The CDR3 runs 12 residues. The CDR3 region is CASSSQGNEQFF. The DNA for the CDR3 is TGCGCCAGCAGCTCCCAGGGCAATGAGCAGTTCTTC.

The CDR3 region has the DNA TGCGCCAGCGGGGTGGGGACAGCGACTTGGGCGAACACCGGGGAGCTGTTTTTT. This sequence encodes CASGVGTATWANTGELFF. The rearrangement uses TRBV10-2 and TRBJ2-2; 7 nucleotides line up with TRBD1. J was trimmed by 0 bases and V by 8 bases; bases with no gene match: 15. The CDR3 extends over 18 amino acids. Germline V gene sequence: CDR1 WSHSY, CDR2 SAAADI.

This clone was observed many times. The chain couples TRBV28 to TRBJ2-7, with 8 bases aligning to TRBD2. Germline trimming cut 3 bases from V and 7 bases from J; bases unmatched to any gene: 5. The CDR3 runs to 13 residues. Germline values: CDR1 MDHEN, CDR2 SYDVKM. The CDR3 loop is CASSFGGGKEQYF. The CDR3, as DNA: TGTGCCAGCAGTTTCGGGGGGGGCAAGGAGCAGTACTTC. Variable domain in full (rest from reference TRBV28 and TRBJ2-7): DVKVTQSSRYLVKRTGEKVFLECVQDMDHENMFWYRQDPGLGLRLIYFSYDVKMKEKGDIPEGYSVSREKKERFSLILESASTNQTSMYLCASSFGGGKEQYFGPGTRLTVT.

This rearrangement joins TRBV5-4 to TRBJ2-6, with TRBD1 as a possible D gene (6 bases). V dropped 4 bases and J dropped 4 bases, with 21 bases sitting between them. Germline loops: CDR1 SGHNT, CDR2 YYREEE (reference sequence). The CDR3 has 18 amino acids. DNA of the CDR3: TGTGCCAGCAGCCTCGGCCCAGGGGCCCCTCTAGGGGCCAACGTCCTGACTTTC. The encoded protein is CASSLGPGAPLGANVLTF.

The chain links TRBV27 to TRBJ2-1; 9 nucleotides match TRBD2. Germline CDR1 MNHEY, CDR2 SMNVEV (reference sequence). Germline trimming cut 1 base from V and 2 bases from J; bases unmatched to any gene: 9. The CDR3 is made up of 18 amino acids. The CDR3: CASSLYLAGGPPYNEQFF. Here the CDR3 DNA reads TGTGCCAGCAGTTTATATTTGGCGGGGGGGCCCCCCTACAATGAGCAGTTCTTC.

This chain connects TRBV10-3 to TRBJ2-7; possibly TRBD2 for D (7 bases). Per the germline V gene, CDR1 is ENHRY and CDR2 is SYGVKD. V was cut by 2 bases and J by 7 bases, with 18 bases left in between. The CDR3 loop spans 15 amino acids. DNA of the CDR3: TGTGCCATCAGTGAGACGGGGCGGGGGCCCTTGGAGCAGTACTTC. Translated, it gives CAISETGRGPLEQYF.

The chain links TRBV7-2 to TRBJ2-5, with 13 bases fitting TRBD2. This CDR3 region has 18 residues. Trimming removed 1 base from V and 1 base from J; junction bases left unmatched: 6. Germline V CDR1 and CDR2: SGHTA, FQGNSA. CDR3 bases: TGTGCCAGCAGCTTAGTTCGGGGACTAGCGGGGTTCCAAGAGACCCAGTACTTC. It codes for CASSLVRGLAGFQETQYF.